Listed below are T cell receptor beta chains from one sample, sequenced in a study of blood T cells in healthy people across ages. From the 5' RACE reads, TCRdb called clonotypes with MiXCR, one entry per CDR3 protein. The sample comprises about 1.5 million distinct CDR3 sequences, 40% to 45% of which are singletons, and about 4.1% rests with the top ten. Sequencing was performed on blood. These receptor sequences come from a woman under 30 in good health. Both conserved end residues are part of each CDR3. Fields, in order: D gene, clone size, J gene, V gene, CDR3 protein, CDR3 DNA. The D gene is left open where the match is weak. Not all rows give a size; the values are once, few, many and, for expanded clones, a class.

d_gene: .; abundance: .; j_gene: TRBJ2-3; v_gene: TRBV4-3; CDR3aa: CASSQDNRDTQYF; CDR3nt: TGCGCCAGCAGCCAAGATAACAGAGATACGCAGTATTTT
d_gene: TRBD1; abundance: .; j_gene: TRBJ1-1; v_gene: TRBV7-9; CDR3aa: CASSRSTGFTEAFF; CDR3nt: TGTGCCAGCAGCCGGTCGACAGGGTTCACTGAAGCTTTCTTT
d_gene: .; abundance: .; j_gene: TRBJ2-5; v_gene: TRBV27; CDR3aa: CASTPTGRRETQYF; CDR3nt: TGTGCCAGCACTCCTACAGGGAGGAGGGAGACCCAGTACTTC
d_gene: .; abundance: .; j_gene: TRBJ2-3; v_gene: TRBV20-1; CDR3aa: CSAGVRDSTDTQYF; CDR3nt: TGCAGTGCTGGAGTCCGGGACAGCACAGATACGCAGTATTTT
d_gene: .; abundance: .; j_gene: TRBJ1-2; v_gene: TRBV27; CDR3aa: CASSLAATNYGYTF; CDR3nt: TGTGCCAGCAGTTTGGCAGCGACTAACTATGGCTACACCTTC
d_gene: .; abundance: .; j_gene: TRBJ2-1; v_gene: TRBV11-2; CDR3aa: CASSLAPVNEQFF; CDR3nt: TGTGCCAGCAGCTTAGCTCCCGTTAATGAGCAGTTCTTC
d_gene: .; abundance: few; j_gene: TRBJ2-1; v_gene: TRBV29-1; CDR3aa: CSTSLVDNEQFF; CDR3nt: TGCAGCACCTCACTAGTTGACAATGAGCAGTTCTTC
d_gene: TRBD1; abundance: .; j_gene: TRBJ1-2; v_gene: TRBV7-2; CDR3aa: CASSATGSHYGYTF; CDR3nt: TGTGCCAGCAGCGCGACAGGGAGCCACTATGGCTACACCTTC
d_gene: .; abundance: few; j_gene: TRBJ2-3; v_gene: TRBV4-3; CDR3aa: CASSQEAVGGLTDTQYF; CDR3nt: TGCGCCAGCAGCCAAGAAGCGGTGGGGGGACTCACAGATACGCAGTATTTT
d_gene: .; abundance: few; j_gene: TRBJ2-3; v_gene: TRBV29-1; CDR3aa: CSVEDRRTDTQYF; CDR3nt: TGCAGCGTTGAAGATAGGCGCACAGATACGCAGTATTTT
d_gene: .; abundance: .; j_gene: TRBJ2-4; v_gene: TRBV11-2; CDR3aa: CASSLYSGATRDEQYF; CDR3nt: TGTGCCAGCAGCTTGTACTCGGGGGCCACAAGGGATGAGCAGTACTTC
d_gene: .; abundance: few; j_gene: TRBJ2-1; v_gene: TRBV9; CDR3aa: CASSHQGNSYNEQFF; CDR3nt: TGTGCCAGCAGTCACCAAGGAAACTCCTACAATGAGCAGTTCTTC
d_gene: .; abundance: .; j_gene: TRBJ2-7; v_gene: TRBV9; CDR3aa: CASSALPARLSYNEQYF; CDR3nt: TGTGCCAGCAGCGCACTCCCCGCCCGTCTTTCCTACAATGAGCAGTACTTC
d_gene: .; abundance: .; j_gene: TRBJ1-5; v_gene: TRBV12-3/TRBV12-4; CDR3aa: CASSLGEEQPQHF; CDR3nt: TGTGCCAGCAGTTTAGGAGAAGAACAGCCCCAGCATTTT
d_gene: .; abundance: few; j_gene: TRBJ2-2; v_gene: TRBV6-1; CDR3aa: CASSGGVRELFF; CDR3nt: TGTGCCAGCAGTGGCGGGGTACGGGAGCTGTTTTTT
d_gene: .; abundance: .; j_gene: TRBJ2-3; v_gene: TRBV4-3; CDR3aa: CASSLRKSTADTQYF; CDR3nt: TGCGCCAGCAGCCTCCGGAAGAGTACTGCAGATACGCAGTATTTT
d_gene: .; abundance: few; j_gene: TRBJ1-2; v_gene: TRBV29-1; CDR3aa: CSVPPGPIVSYTF; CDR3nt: TGCAGCGTCCCCCCGGGACCGATAGTGAGCTACACCTTC
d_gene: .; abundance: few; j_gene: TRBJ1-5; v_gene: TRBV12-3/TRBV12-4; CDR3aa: CASSSLGGGLVNQPQHF; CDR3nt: TGTGCCAGCAGTTCCCTTGGGGGGGGTCTGGTCAATCAGCCCCAGCATTTT
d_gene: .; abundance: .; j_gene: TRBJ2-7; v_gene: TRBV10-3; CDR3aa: CAISDRPSYEQYF; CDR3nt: TGTGCCATCAGTGACAGACCCTCGTACGAGCAGTACTTC
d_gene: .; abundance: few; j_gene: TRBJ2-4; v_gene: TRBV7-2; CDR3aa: CASSLAGGATKNIQYF; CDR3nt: TGTGCCAGCAGCTTAGCGGGGGGCGCGACCAAAAACATTCAGTACTTC
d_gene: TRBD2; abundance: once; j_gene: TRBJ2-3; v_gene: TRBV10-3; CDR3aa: CAISDQAGARTDTQYF; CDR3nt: TGTGCCATCAGTGACCAAGCGGGAGCACGCACAGATACGCAGTATTTT
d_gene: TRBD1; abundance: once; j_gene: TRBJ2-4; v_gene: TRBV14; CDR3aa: CASSPNRGLRKNVQYF; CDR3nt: TGTGCCAGCAGCCCCAACAGGGGATTGAGGAAAAACGTTCAGTACTTC
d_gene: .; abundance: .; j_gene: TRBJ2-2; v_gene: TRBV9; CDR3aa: CASSVADNRFTGELFF; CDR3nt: TGTGCCAGCAGCGTAGCCGATAACAGGTTCACCGGGGAGCTGTTTTTT
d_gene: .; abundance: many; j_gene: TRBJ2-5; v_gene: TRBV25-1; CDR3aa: CASSVNLRRGETQYF; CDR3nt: TGTGCCAGCAGTGTCAACCTACGTCGGGGGGAGACCCAGTACTTC
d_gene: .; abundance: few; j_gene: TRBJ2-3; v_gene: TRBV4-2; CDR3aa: CASSQAHGNTDTQYF; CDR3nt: TGTGCCAGCAGCCAAGCACACGGGAACACAGATACGCAGTATTTT
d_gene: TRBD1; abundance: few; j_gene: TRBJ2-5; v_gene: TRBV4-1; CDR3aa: CASSKGGLETQYF; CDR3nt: TGCGCCAGCAGCAAAGGGGGCTTAGAGACCCAGTACTTC
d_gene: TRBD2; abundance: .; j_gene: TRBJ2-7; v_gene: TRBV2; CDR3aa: CASSSGGGRARDNEQYF; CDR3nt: TGTGCCAGCAGCTCTGGAGGCGGGAGGGCCAGGGACAATGAGCAGTACTTC
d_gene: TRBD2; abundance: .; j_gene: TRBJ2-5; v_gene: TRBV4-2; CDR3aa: CASSQEGLAGEGQYF; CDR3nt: TGTGCCAGCAGCCAAGAAGGGCTAGCGGGAGAGGGTCAGTACTTC
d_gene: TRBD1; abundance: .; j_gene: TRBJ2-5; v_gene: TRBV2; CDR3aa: CASREPGQIKETQYF; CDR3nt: TGTGCCAGCAGAGAGCCGGGACAGATAAAAGAGACCCAGTACTTC
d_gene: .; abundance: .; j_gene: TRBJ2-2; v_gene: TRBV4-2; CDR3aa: CASSQVSSSTGELFF; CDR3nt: TGTGCCAGCAGCCAAGTATCTAGCAGCACCGGGGAGCTGTTTTTT
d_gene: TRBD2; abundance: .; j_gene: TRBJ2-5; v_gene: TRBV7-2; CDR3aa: CASSYNAGVQETQYF; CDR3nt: TGTGCCAGCAGCTATAACGCGGGGGTCCAAGAGACCCAGTACTTC
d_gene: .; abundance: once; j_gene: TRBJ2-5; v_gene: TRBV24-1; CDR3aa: CATSEWERETQYF; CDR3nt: TGTGCCACCAGTGAGTGGGAAAGAGAGACCCAGTACTTC
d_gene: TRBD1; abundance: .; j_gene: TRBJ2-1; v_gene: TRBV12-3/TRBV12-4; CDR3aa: CASRRTGPSYEQFF; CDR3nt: TGTGCCAGCAGGCGGACAGGGCCCTCCTACGAGCAGTTCTTC
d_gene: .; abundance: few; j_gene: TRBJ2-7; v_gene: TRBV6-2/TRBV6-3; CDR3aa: CASSYTTLAVTEHFTYEQYF; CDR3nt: TGTGCCAGCAGTTACACCACCCTCGCCGTGACAGAACATTTTACCTACGAGCAGTACTTC
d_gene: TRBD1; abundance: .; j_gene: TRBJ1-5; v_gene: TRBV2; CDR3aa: CASQGGNQPQHF; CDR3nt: TGTGCCAGTCAGGGGGGCAATCAGCCCCAGCATTTT
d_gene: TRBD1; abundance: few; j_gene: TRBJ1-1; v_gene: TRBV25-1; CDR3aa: CASRNDRGRGAFF; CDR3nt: TGTGCCAGCAGAAACGACAGGGGGCGTGGAGCTTTCTTT
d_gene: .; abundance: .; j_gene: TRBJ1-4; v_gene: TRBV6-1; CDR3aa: CASSEGYATNEKLFF; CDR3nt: TGTGCCAGCAGTGAAGGTTACGCAACTAATGAAAAACTGTTTTTT
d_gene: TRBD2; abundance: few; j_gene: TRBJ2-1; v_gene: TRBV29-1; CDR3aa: CSVPPWGLADYNEQFF; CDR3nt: TGCAGCGTCCCCCCCTGGGGACTAGCTGACTACAATGAGCAGTTCTTC
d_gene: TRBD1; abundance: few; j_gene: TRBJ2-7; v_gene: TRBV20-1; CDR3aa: CSARDRGGPYEQYF; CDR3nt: TGCAGTGCTAGGGACAGGGGAGGGCCCTACGAGCAGTACTTC
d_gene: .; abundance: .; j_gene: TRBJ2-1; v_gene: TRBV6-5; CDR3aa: CASSYGGLEGNEQFF; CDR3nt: TGTGCCAGCAGTTATGGGGGGCTGGAAGGGAATGAACAGTTCTTC
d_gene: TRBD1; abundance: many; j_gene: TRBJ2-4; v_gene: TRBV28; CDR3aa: CASSPGTGGPKNIQYF; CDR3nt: TGTGCCAGCAGTCCGGGGACAGGCGGACCCAAAAACATTCAGTACTTC
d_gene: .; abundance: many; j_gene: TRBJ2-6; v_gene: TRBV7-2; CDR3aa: CASSFRSPGVNSGANVLTF; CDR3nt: TGTGCCAGCAGCTTCAGGTCTCCAGGGGTTAACTCTGGGGCCAACGTCCTGACTTTC
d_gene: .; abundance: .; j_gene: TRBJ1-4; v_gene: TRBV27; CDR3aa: CASRLGGLGGTNEKLFF; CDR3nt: TGTGCCAGCCGACTGGGTGGACTCGGAGGCACTAATGAAAAACTGTTTTTT
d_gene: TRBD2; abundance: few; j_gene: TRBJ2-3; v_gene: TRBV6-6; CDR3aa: CASSVLAASTDTQYF; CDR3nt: TGTGCCAGCAGTGTACTAGCGGCTAGCACAGATACGCAGTATTTT
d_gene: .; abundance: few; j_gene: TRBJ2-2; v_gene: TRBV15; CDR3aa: CATSRDRGTAGELFF; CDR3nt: TGTGCCACCAGCAGAGATCGGGGCACCGCCGGGGAGCTGTTTTTT
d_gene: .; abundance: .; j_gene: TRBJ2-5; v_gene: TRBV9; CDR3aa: CASSDAPGFEQYF; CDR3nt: TGTGCCAGCAGCGACGCCCCAGGGTTTGAGCAGTACTTC
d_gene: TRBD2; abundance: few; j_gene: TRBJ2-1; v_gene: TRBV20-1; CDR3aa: CSASPSGGAGNEQFF; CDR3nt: TGCAGTGCTAGCCCCAGCGGGGGGGCCGGGAATGAGCAGTTCTTC
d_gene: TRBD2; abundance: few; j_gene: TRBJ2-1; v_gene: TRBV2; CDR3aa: CASSEDSGSHEQFF; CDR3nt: TGTGCCAGCAGTGAGGATAGCGGGAGTCATGAGCAGTTCTTC